This T cell receptor beta chain was recovered during a study of T cells in Graves' hyperthyroidism and ophthalmopathy. About the research overall: Peripheral blood collection took place at initial diagnosis, before any treatment.

This clonotype appeared a single time. CDR1 is SEHNR and CDR2 is FQNEAQ in the germline V gene (reference sequence). Trimming pared 5 bases from V and 13 bases from J, leaving 14 bases between. This CDR3 contains 11 residues. PBMCs were derived from 9.5 to 10 ml fresh peripheral blood. RNA transcripts served as the template for amplifying TCR beta CDR3 regions. TCR CDR3 regions were first amplified by RT-PCR with HTBI primers. TCRdb analysed the multiplex PCR reads with MiXCR anew, one entry per CDR3 protein. This sample has around 700,000 distinct CDR3 sequences, with around 19% found just once. The specimen was blood. The V and J genes are TRBV7-9 and TRBJ1-2, with a weak D call TRBD1 (6 bases). The sequence came from a woman in her fifties or sixties with Graves' hyperthyroidism that later progressed to Graves' ophthalmopathy. The CDR3 loop is CASSKQAGATF. DNA of the CDR3: TGTGCCAGCAGCAAACAGGCAGGGGCCACCTTC.